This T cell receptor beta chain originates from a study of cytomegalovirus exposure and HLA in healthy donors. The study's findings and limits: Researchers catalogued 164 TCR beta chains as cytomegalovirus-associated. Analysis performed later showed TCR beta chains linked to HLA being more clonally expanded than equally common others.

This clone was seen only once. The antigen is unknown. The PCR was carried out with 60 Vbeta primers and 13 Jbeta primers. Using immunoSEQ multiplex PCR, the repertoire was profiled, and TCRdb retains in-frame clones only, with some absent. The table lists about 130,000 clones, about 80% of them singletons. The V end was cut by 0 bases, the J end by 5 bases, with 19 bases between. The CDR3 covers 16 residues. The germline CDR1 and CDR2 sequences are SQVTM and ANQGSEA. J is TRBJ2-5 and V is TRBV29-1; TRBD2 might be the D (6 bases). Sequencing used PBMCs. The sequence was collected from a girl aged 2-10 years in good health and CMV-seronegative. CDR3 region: CSVEDGRGGPAETQYF. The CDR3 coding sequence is TGCAGCGTTGAAGATGGAAGAGGAGGGCCGGCGGAGACCCAGTACTTC.